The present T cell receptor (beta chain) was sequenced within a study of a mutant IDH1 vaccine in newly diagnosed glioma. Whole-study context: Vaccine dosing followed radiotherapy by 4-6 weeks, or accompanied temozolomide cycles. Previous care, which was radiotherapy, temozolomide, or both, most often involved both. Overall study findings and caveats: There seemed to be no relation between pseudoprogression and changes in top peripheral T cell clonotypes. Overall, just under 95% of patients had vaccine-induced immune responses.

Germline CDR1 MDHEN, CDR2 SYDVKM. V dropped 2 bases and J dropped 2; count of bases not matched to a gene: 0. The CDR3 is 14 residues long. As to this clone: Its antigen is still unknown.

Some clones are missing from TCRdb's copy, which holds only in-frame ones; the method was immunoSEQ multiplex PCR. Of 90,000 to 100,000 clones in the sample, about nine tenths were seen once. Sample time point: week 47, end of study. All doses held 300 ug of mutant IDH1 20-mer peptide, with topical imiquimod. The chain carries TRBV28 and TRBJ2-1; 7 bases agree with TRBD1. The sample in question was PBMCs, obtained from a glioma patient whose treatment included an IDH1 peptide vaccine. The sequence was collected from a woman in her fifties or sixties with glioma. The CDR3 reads CASSLQGAYNEQFF. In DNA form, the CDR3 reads TGTGCCAGCAGTTTACAGGGGGCCTACAATGAGCAGTTCTTC.